This T cell receptor beta chain was retrieved from a study of CD8 T cells in Susac syndrome. Random-hexamer reverse transcription was applied to about 0.45 to 1 ug RNA. Each CDR3 protein gets one entry after TCRdb re-called the immunoSEQ multiplex PCR reads with MiXCR. The data show roughly 190,000 distinct CDR3 sequences, with around 95% seen just once and around 0.1% held by the top ten. Deletions cut 5 bases from V and 5 bases from J, with 12 bases between. This CDR3 comprises 13 residues. CDR1 and CDR2 (germline): LGHDT, YNNKEL (reference sequence). Input material: CD4+ T cells from PBMCs. The chain recombines TRBV3-1 with TRBJ1-1, with D unclear. The TCR sequence derives from a human donor with Susac syndrome. CDR3 sequence reads: CASSSTGVTEAFF. The CDR3 nucleotides are TGTGCCAGCAGCTCTACTGGGGTGACTGAAGCTTTCTTT.